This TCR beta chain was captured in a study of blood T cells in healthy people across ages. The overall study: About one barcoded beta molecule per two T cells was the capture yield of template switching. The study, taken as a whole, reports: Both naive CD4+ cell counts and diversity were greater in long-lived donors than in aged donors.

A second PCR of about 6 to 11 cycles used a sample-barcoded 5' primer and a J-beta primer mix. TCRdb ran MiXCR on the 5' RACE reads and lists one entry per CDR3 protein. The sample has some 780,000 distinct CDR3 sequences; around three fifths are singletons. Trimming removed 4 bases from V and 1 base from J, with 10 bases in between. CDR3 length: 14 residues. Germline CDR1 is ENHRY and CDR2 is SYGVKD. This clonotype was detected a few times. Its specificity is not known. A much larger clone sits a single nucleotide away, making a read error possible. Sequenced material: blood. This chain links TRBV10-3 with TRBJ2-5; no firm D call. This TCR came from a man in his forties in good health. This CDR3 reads CAISADWVQETQYF. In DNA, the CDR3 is TGTGCCATCAGTGCAGATTGGGTCCAAGAGACCCAGTACTTC.